The 11 T cell receptor beta chains reported below all come from one sample, sequenced in a study of shared clonotypes between healthy human individuals. Using immunoSEQ multiplex PCR, the repertoire was profiled, and TCRdb retains in-frame clones only, with some absent. The data show about 1.4 million clones, 96% seen once. Source material: naive CD4+ T cells sorted from blood. Indicated subset: CD45RA+ positively selected. These receptors came from a man aged 25-45 years in good health.

The V and J genes are TRBV5-6 and TRBJ2-7; tentatively, D is TRBD2 (6 bases). With 0 bases removed from V and 2 bases from J, the gap between germline ends came to 15 bases. The CDR3 runs 16 residues. The germline V gene has CDR1 SGHDT and CDR2 YYEEEE. CDR3 loop: CASSLGLGGITYEQYF. The CDR3 DNA is TGTGCCAGCAGCTTGGGACTGGGAGGAATTACCTACGAGCAGTACTTC.

The gene calls are TRBV18 and TRBJ2-1; D might be TRBD1 (6 bases). The germline gives CDR1 KGHSH, CDR2 LQKENI. This CDR3 is 18 amino acids long. V lost 3 bases to trimming and J lost 0 bases, with 18 bases between them. The CDR3 coding sequence is TGTGCCAGCTCACCCTCGGGACAAGGGATTAGCTCCTACAATGAGCAGTTCTTC. Amino acid sequence: CASSPSGQGISSYNEQFF.

V is TRBV13 and J is TRBJ1-1; D gene unclear. V shed 2 bases and J shed 11 bases, with 12 bases lying between them. Per the germline V gene, CDR1 is PRHDT and CDR2 is FYEKMQ (reference sequence). This CDR3 has 12 residues. For the CDR3, the DNA is TGTGCCAGCAGCTTAAGGCCCAGTGGGGCTTTCTTT. Encoded protein: CASSLRPSGAFF.

The chain employs TRBV2 and TRBJ2-3; D might be TRBD1 or TRBD2, each matching 5 bases. This CDR3 contains 15 residues. CDR1 and CDR2 from the germline V gene are SNHLY and FYNNEI. V lost 3 bases and J lost 3, with 13 bases in between. The chain's CDR3 is CASSDVGEGTDTQYF. The CDR3 nucleotides read TGTGCCAGCAGTGATGTCGGTGAGGGGACAGATACGCAGTATTTT.

This clone occurred once. The chain combines TRBV10-3 with TRBJ2-2, with 9 bases matching TRBD2. Germline trimming cut 5 bases from V and 3 bases from J; bases unmatched to any gene: 10. This CDR3 comprises 17 residues. CDR1 is ENHRY, CDR2 SYGVKD, per germline. The CDR3 DNA follows: TGTGCCATCAGTCTTTTACTGGCGGGAGGGGACACCGGGGAGCTGTTTTTT. This encodes CAISLLLAGGDTGELFF.

The genes are TRBV7-9 and TRBJ2-1; 9 nucleotides align to TRBD1. The junction had 8 bases not matched to a gene; V was cut back by 5 bases and J by 6 bases. Germline assignment: CDR1 SEHNR and CDR2 FQNEAQ (reference sequence). The CDR3 has 15 residues. The CDR3 loop reads CASSQPGQGINEQFF. The CDR3 coding sequence is TGTGCCAGCAGCCAACCGGGACAGGGAATCAATGAGCAGTTCTTC.

This clone was picked up one time. The genes are TRBV4-1 and TRBJ1-4; no clear D gene. Trimming shortened V by 4 bases and J by 0 bases, and 9 bases separated the two germline ends. This CDR3 region has 15 residues. The germline V gene has CDR1 MGHRA and CDR2 YSYEKL. The CDR3 region is CASSRGGATNEKLFF. Here the CDR3 DNA reads TGCGCCAGCAGCCGAGGAGGAGCAACTAATGAAAAACTGTTTTTT.

The chain couples TRBV10-3 to TRBJ2-1; TRBD1 might be the D (6 bases). V gave up 6 bases and J gave up 2 bases, with 11 bases separating them. Germline V gene sequence: CDR1 ENHRY, CDR2 SYGVKD. This CDR3 comprises 14 residues. This chain's CDR3 is CAISRDMAYNEQFF. The DNA of the CDR3 is TGTGCCATCAGCCGGGACATGGCCTACAATGAGCAGTTCTTC.

This clone was detected only once. The chain uses TRBV7-9 and TRBJ1-5, with TRBD1 as a possible D gene (5 bases). V lost 3 bases and J lost 2, with 11 bases in between. The germline CDR1 and CDR2 sequences are SEHNR and FQNEAQ (reference sequence). This CDR3 contains 15 residues. CDR3 coding DNA: TGTGCCAGCAGCTTTGGGGGGTTGGGCAATCAGCCCCAGCATTTT. It specifies CASSFGGLGNQPQHF.

The chain couples TRBV7-6 to TRBJ2-1, with D maybe TRBD2 (6 bases). Germline V lookup: CDR1 SGHVS, CDR2 FNYEAQ. With 1 base removed from V and 9 bases from J, the gap between germline ends came to 7 bases. This CDR3 region has 12 residues. The DNA of the CDR3 is TGTGCCAGCAGCTTAGGGGACTTTGAGCAGTTCTTC. Protein product: CASSLGDFEQFF. The full variable domain, its missing parts supplied by reference TRBV7-6 and TRBJ2-1, is GAGVSQSPRYKVTKRGQDVALRCDPISGHVSLYWYRQALGQGPEFLTYFNYEAQQDKSGLPNDRFSAERPEGSISTLTIQRTEQRDSAMYRCASSLGDFEQFFGPGTRLTVL.

This chain links TRBV9 with TRBJ2-4, with D unresolved. V dropped 0 bases and J dropped 0 bases, with 25 bases sitting between them. The germline gives CDR1 SGDLS, CDR2 YYNGEE. CDR3 length: 21 amino acids. CDR3 sequence (DNA): TGTGCCAGCAGCGTAGGTCGAACACTCTTTATGGACGGTATAGCCAAAAACATTCAGTACTTC. The encoded protein is CASSVGRTLFMDGIAKNIQYF.